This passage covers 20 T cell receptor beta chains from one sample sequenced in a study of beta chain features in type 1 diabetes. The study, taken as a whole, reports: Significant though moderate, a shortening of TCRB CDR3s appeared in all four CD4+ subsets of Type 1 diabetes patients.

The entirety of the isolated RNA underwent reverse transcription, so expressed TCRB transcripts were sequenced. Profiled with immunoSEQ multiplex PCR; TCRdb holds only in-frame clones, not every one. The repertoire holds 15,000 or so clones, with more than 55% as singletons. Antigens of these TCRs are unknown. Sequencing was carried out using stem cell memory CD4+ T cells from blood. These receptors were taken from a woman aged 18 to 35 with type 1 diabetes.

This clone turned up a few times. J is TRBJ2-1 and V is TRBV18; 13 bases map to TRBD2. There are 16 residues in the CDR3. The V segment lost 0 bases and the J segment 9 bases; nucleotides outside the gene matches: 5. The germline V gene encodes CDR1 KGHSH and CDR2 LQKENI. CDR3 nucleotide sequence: TGTGCCAGCTCACCACCGGGACTAGCGGGGTCGGGTGAGCAGTTCTTC. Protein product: CASSPPGLAGSGEQFF. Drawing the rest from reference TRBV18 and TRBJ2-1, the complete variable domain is NAGVMQNPRHLVRRRGQEARLRCSPMKGHSHVYWYRQLPEEGLKFMVYLQKENIIDESGMPKERFSAEFPKEGPSILRIQQVVRGDSAAYFCASSPPGLAGSGEQFFGPGTRLTVL.

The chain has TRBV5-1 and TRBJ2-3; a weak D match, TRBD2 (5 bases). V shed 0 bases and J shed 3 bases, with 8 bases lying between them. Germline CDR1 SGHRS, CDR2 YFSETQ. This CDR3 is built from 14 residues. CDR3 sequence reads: CASSLGGATDTQYF. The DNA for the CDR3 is TGCGCCAGCAGCTTGGGGGGAGCAACAGATACGCAGTATTTT. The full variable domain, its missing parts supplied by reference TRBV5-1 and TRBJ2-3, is KAGVTQTPRYLIKTRGQQVTLSCSPISGHRSVSWYQQTPGQGLQFLFEYFSETQRNKGNFPGRFSGRQFSNSRSEMNVSTLELGDSALYLCASSLGGATDTQYFGPGTRLTVL.

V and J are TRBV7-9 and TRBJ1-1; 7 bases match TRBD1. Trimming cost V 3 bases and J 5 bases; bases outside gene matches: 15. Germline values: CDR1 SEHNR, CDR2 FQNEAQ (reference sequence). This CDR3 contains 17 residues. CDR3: CASSLPRQGIMSTEAFF. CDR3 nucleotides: TGTGCCAGCAGCTTGCCCAGACAGGGAATCATGAGTACTGAAGCTTTCTTT.

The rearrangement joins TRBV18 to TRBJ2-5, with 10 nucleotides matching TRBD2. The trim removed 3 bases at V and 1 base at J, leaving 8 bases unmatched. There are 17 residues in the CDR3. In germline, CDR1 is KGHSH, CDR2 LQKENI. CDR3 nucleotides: TGTGCCAGCTCACCGGCCTCGGCTAGCGGGGGCCAAGAGACCCAGTACTTC. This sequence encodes CASSPASASGGQETQYF.

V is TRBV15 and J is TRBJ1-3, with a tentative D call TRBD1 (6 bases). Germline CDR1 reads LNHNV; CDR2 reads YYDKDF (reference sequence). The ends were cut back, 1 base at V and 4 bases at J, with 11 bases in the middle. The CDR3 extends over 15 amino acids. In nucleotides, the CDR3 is TGTGCCACCAGCAGAGCGAACAGGGCCGGAAACACCATATATTTT. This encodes CATSRANRAGNTIYF.

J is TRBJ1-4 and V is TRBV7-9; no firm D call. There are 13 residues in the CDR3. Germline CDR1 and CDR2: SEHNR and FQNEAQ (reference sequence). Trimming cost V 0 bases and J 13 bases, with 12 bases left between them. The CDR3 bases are TGTGCCAGCAGCTTAGCGGGGTATGCGGGACTGTTTTTT. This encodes CASSLAGYAGLFF.

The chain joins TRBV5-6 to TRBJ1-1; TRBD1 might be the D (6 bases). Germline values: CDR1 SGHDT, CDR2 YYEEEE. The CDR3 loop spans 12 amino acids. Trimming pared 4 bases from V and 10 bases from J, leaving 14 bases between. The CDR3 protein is CASSPRTASAFF. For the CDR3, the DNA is TGTGCCAGCAGCCCTCGGACAGCCTCAGCTTTCTTT.

The CDR3 protein is CASSERILGTSTDTQYF. CDR3 bases: TGTGCCAGCAGTGAACGAATCCTGGGGACTTCCACAGATACGCAGTATTTT. The V and J genes are TRBV25-1 and TRBJ2-3, with a weak D call TRBD2 (6 bases). Between the trimmed V and J ends, which lost 2 bases and 2 bases, there was a span of 17 bases. This CDR3 spans 17 amino acids. The germline CDR1 and CDR2 sequences are MGHDK and SYGVNS.

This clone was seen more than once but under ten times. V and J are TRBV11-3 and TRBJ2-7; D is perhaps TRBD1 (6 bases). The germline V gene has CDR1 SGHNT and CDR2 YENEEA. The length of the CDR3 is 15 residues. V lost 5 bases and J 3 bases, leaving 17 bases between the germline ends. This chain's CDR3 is CASSHQTGLGYEQYF. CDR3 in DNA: TGTGCCAGCAGCCACCAGACAGGCCTGGGCTACGAGCAGTACTTC. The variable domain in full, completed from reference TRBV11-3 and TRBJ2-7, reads EAGVVQSPRYKIIEKKQPVAFWCNPISGHNTLYWYLQNLGQGPELLIRYENEEAVDDSQLPKDRFSAERLKGVDSTLKIQPAELGDSAVYLCASSHQTGLGYEQYFGPGTRLTVT.

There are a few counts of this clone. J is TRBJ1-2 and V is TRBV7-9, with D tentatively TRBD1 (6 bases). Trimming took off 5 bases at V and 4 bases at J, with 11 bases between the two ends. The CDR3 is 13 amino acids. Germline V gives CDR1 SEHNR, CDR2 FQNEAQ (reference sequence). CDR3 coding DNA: TGTGCCAGCAGCCCCGGGACACTCTATGGCTACACCTTC. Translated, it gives CASSPGTLYGYTF. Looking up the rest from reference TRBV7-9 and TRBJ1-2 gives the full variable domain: DTGVSQNPRHKITKRGQNVTFRCDPISEHNRLYWYRQTLGQGPEFLTYFQNEAQLEKSRLLSDRFSAERPKGSFSTLEIQRTEQGDSAMYLCASSPGTLYGYTFGSGTRLTVV.

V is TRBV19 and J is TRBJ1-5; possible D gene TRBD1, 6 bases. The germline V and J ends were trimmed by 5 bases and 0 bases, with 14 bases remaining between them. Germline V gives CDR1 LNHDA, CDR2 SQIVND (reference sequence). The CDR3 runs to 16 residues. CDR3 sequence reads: CASSSQDSYSNQPQHF. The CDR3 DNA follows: TGTGCCAGTAGTTCCCAGGACAGCTATAGCAATCAGCCCCAGCATTTT. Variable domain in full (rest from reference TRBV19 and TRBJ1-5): DGGITQSPKYLFRKEGQNVTLSCEQNLNHDAMYWYRQDPGQGLRLIYYSQIVNDFQKGDIAEGYSVSREKKESFPLTVTSAQKNPTAFYLCASSSQDSYSNQPQHFGDGTRLSIL.

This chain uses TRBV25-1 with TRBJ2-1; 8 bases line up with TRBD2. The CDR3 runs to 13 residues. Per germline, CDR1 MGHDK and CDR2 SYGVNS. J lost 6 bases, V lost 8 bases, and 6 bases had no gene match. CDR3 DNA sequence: TGTGCCAGCGGCTTAGCGGGACTCAATGAGCAGTTCTTC. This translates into CASGLAGLNEQFF. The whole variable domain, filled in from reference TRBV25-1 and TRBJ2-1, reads EADIYQTPRYLVIGTGKKITLECSQTMGHDKMYWYQQDPGMELHLIHYSYGVNSTEKGDLSSESTVSRIRTEHFPLTLESARPSHTSQYLCASGLAGLNEQFFGPGTRLTVL.

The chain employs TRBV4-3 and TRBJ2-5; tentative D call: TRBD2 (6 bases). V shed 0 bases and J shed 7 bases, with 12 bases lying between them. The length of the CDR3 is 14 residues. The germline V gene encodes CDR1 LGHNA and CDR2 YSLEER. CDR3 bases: TGCGCCAGCAGCCAAGAGGTGCGGGGTTCGACCCAGTACTTC. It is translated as CASSQEVRGSTQYF.

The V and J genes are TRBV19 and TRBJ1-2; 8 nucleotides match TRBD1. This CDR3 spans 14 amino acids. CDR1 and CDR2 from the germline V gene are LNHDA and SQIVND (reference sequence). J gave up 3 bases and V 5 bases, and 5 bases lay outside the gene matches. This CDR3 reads CASSPGGWDYGYTF. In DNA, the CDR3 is TGTGCCAGTAGTCCAGGGGGCTGGGACTATGGCTACACCTTC.

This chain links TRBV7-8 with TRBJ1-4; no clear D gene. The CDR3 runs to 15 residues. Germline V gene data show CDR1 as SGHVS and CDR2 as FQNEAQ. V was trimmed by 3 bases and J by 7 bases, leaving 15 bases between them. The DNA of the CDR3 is TGTGCCAGCAGCTTCGGTGTCGGGTTTGGTGAAAAACTGTTTTTT. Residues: CASSFGVGFGEKLFF.

CDR3 DNA sequence: TGTGCCAGCAGCAAAGGAGAGAATCAGCCCCAGCATTTT. It is translated as CASSKGENQPQHF. This chain uses TRBV21-1 with TRBJ1-5. TRBV21-1 is flagged as a pseudogene. This CDR3 is built from 13 residues.

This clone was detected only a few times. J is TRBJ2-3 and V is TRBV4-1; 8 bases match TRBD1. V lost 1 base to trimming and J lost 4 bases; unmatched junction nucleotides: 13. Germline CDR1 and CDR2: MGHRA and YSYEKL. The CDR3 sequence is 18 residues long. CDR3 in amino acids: CASSQVLGQGEWSDTQYF. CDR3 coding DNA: TGCGCCAGCAGCCAAGTACTCGGACAGGGAGAATGGTCAGATACGCAGTATTTT.

CDR3 DNA sequence: TGTGCCAGCAGCTTATTCCAAGCCACGCTGAACACTGAAGCTTTCTTT. It codes for CASSLFQATLNTEAFF. The chain carries TRBV7-2 and TRBJ1-1; D is ambiguous. The CDR3 sequence is 16 residues long. Trimming shortened V by 2 bases and J by 0 bases, and 13 bases separated the two germline ends. Germline loops: CDR1 SGHTA, CDR2 FQGNSA.

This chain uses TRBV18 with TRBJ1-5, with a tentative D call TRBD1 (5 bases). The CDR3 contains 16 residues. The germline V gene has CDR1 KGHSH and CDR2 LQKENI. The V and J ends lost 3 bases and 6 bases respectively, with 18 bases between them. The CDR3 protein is CASSPGVRGSGQPQHF. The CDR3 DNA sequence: TGTGCCAGCTCACCGGGGGTTCGGGGGTCGGGTCAGCCCCAGCATTTT.

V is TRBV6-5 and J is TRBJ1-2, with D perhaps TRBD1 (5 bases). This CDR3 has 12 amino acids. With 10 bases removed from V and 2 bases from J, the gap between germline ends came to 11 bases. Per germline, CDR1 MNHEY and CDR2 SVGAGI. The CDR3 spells CAIKGQNYGYTF. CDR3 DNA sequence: TGTGCCATTAAGGGGCAAAACTATGGCTACACCTTC.